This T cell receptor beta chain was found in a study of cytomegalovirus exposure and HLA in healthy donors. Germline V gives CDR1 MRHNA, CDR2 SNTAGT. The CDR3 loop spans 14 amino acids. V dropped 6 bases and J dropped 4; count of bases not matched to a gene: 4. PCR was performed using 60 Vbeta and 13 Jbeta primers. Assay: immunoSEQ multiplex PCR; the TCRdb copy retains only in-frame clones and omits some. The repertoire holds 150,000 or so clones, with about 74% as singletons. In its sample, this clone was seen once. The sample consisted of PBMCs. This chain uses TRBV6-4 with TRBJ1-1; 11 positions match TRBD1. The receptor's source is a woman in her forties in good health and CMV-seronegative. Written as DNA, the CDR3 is TGTGCCAGCAGACACGGGACAGGGGGCACTGAAGCTTTCTTT. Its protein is CASRHGTGGTEAFF.